Following are 30 T cell receptor beta chains from one sample sequenced in a study of T cells in Graves' hyperthyroidism and ophthalmopathy. RNA transcripts served as the template for amplifying TCR beta CDR3 regions. Researchers ran a first-round RT-PCR on the TCR CDR3 using the HTBI primer set. TCRdb passed the multiplex PCR reads through MiXCR, listing each CDR3 protein once. The table has about 690,000 distinct CDR3 sequences, approximately 15% seen once. The specimen sequenced was blood. These receptor sequences come from a man in his fifties with Graves' hyperthyroidism.

The V call is TRBV5-1, the J call TRBJ1-1; 9 positions agree with TRBD1. The CDR3 has 16 residues. The V gene's germline CDR1 is SGHRS and CDR2 YFSETQ. Unmatched junction bases numbered 7, after V lost 3 bases and J lost 1 base. DNA for the CDR3: TGCGCCAGCAGCTCCGGGACAGGGACACCGAACACTGAAGCTTTCTTT. Its protein product is CASSSGTGTPNTEAFF. Drawing the rest from reference TRBV5-1 and TRBJ1-1, the complete variable domain is KAGVTQTPRYLIKTRGQQVTLSCSPISGHRSVSWYQQTPGQGLQFLFEYFSETQRNKGNFPGRFSGRQFSNSRSEMNVSTLELGDSALYLCASSSGTGTPNTEAFFGQGTRLTVV.

Ten or more counts support this clonotype. The chain uses TRBV2 and TRBJ1-5; the D gene is possibly TRBD1 (6 bases). The CDR3 length is 13 residues. Trimming left V 8 bases short and J 6 bases short, with 14 bases between. Germline V gene data show CDR1 as SNHLY and CDR2 as FYNNEI. CDR3 region: CASHTGLGQPQHF. CDR3 nucleotides: TGTGCCAGCCATACAGGGTTGGGTCAGCCCCAGCATTTT.

This clonotype has a handful of counts. The chain carries TRBV29-1 and TRBJ1-5; D may be TRBD1 (5 bases). V lost 5 bases to trimming and J lost 0 bases, with 11 bases between them. CDR3 length: 14 amino acids. The germline V gene encodes CDR1 SQVTM and CDR2 ANQGSEA. Here the CDR3 reads CSVTTDNSNQPQHF. CDR3 DNA: TGCAGCGTTACTACGGACAATAGCAATCAGCCCCAGCATTTT.

In this sample, this clonotype turned up a few times. The CDR3 nucleotides read TGTGCCAGCAGTTACTTGTTAGAGACCCAGTACTTC. Protein: CASSYLLETQYF. The genes are TRBV6-2 or TRBV6-3 and TRBJ2-5; no clear D. V lost 1 base and J 4 bases, leaving 4 bases between the germline ends. This CDR3 spans 12 amino acids. In germline, CDR1 is MNHEY, CDR2 SVGEGT.

As regards this clonotype: Sequence at one end of the junction differs from germline and may be a read error. The chain has TRBV18 and TRBJ1-1, with a tentative D call TRBD1 (5 bases). CDR3 length equals 14 residues. Germline lookup yields CDR1 KGHSH and CDR2 LQKENI. CDR3 amino acids: CASSPGRLNTEASF. For the CDR3, the DNA is TGTGCCAGCTCACCGGGGCGATTGAACACTGAAGCTTCCTTT.

The DNA of the CDR3 is TGTGCCAGCAGTTACTCGCCGCCTGCGGGCCATTCTTCTGGAAACACCATATATTTT. Amino acid sequence: CASSYSPPAGHSSGNTIYF. The chain carries TRBV6-5 and TRBJ1-3; D is unresolved. Germline-derived CDR1 and CDR2 are MNHEY and SVGAGI. The CDR3 loop spans 19 amino acids. V lost 0 bases, J lost 1 base, and 19 bases lay in between.

At least ten counts were recorded for this clonotype. The rearrangement uses TRBV27 and TRBJ1-1; D perhaps matches TRBD1 (6 bases). The CDR3 extends over 15 amino acids. CDR1 and CDR2 from the germline V gene are MNHEY and SMNVEV (reference sequence). V gave up 3 bases and J gave up 5 bases, with 16 bases separating them. This CDR3 reads CASSLARTGRTEAFF. The CDR3 bases are TGTGCCAGCAGTTTGGCCCGTACAGGGAGGACTGAAGCTTTCTTT.

This clonotype has a handful of counts. This sequence joins TRBV6-1 and TRBJ1-5, with 8 nucleotides matching TRBD1. The V gene end was trimmed by 6 bases and the J gene end by 2 bases; junction bases not matched to a gene: 9. Germline V gene data show CDR1 as MNHNS and CDR2 as SASEGT. This CDR3 has 16 amino acids. The CDR3 region is CASRPGTGGGNQPQHF. The CDR3, as DNA: TGTGCCAGCAGGCCCGGGACAGGCGGCGGCAATCAGCCCCAGCATTTT.

In its sample, this clonotype was seen once. The CDR3 carries no conserved terminal phenylalanine or tryptophan, so it likely arises from a read error. The V gene is TRBV7-2, the J gene TRBJ2-7; 7 bases fit TRBD2. V dropped 1 base and J dropped 3; count of bases not matched to a gene: 9. Germline V gene sequence: CDR1 SGHTA, CDR2 FQGNSA. The CDR3 spans 16 residues. The chain's CDR3 is CASSLGGGRGYYEQYI. DNA for the CDR3: TGTGCCAGCAGCTTAGGAGGCGGGAGAGGATACTACGAGCAGTACATC.

Details on this clonotype: A junction end diverges from the germline sequence, so it may reflect a read error. The CDR3 reads CASSRGGFAKNIHYF. CDR3 nucleotide sequence: TGTGCCAGCAGTCGAGGGGGATTCGCCAAAAACATTCATTACTTC. The chain carries TRBV9 and TRBJ2-4, with D possibly TRBD1 on 6 matching bases. The CDR3 sequence is 15 residues long. The germline V gene has CDR1 SGDLS and CDR2 YYNGEE.

The sample holds many counts of this clonotype. The gene calls are TRBV7-9 and TRBJ2-7; 10 nucleotides align to TRBD2. Germline lookup yields CDR1 SEHNR and CDR2 FQNEAQ (reference sequence). The junction had 1 base not matched to a gene; V was cut back by 6 bases and J by 2 bases. CDR3 length: 13 amino acids. The CDR3 is CASRSGRAYEQYF. The CDR3 nucleotides are TGTGCCAGCAGAAGCGGGAGGGCCTACGAGCAGTACTTC.

This clonotype was found many times. The V and J genes are TRBV7-2 and TRBJ2-7, with 10 bases fitting TRBD2. CDR1 and CDR2 (germline): SGHTA, FQGNSA. The V and J ends lost 1 base and 3 bases, in that order; junction bases with no gene match: 3. The CDR3 is 15 residues long. The CDR3 region has the DNA TGTGCCAGCAGCTTAGAGGGACTAGCGCACTACGAGCAGTACTTC. Amino acids: CASSLEGLAHYEQYF. Combining the CDR3 with reference TRBV7-2 and TRBJ2-7 gives the whole variable domain GAGVSQSPSNKVTEKGKDVELRCDPISGHTALYWYRQSLGQGLEFLIYFQGNSAPDKSGLPSDRFSAERTGGSVSTLTIQRTQQEDSAVYLCASSLEGLAHYEQYFGPGTRLTVT.

The table lists this clonotype with many counts. The chain has TRBV7-2 and TRBJ2-7; D might be TRBD2 (5 bases). Germline CDR1 reads SGHTA; CDR2 reads FQGNSA. V lost 6 bases and J 2 bases, leaving 20 bases between the germline ends. The CDR3 is made up of 16 amino acids. The DNA for the CDR3 is TGTGCCAGCAGACAAAGGGTCGGTGACGGGACCTACGAGCAGTACTTC. Amino acid sequence: CASRQRVGDGTYEQYF.

This chain connects TRBV9 to TRBJ1-2, with unresolved D. The length of the CDR3 is 13 residues. Per germline, CDR1 SGDLS and CDR2 YYNGEE. Trimming stripped 3 bases from V and 6 bases from J, with 12 bases between. The chain's CDR3 is CASSGAGVNGYTF. The CDR3 DNA sequence: TGTGCCAGCAGCGGAGCAGGAGTTAATGGCTACACCTTC.

The chain has TRBV12-3 or TRBV12-4 and TRBJ2-2; possibly TRBD1 for D (5 bases). V shed 3 bases and J shed 7 bases, with 9 bases lying between them. CDR3 length: 13 amino acids. CDR3 in amino acids: CASSFRVVGELFF. DNA of the CDR3: TGTGCCAGCAGTTTCAGGGTAGTCGGGGAGCTGTTTTTT.

This clonotype came up many times. The rearrangement joins TRBV20-1 to TRBJ2-7; 7 nucleotides match TRBD2. With V trimmed by 8 bases and J by 1 base, 14 bases remained unmatched. The CDR3 loop spans 15 amino acids. Germline CDR1 DFQATT, CDR2 SNEGSKA (reference sequence). The CDR3 loop reads CSPKRSGARSYEQYF. The CDR3 coding sequence is TGCAGTCCCAAGAGAAGCGGGGCTCGATCCTACGAGCAGTACTTC.

This clonotype was counted at least ten times. The V call is TRBV28, the J call TRBJ2-1, with D perhaps matching TRBD2 (6 bases). Per germline, CDR1 MDHEN and CDR2 SYDVKM. Between the trimmed V and J ends, which lost 4 bases and 9 bases, there was a span of 10 bases. CDR3 length equals 12 residues. The CDR3 region is CASSSAGSEQFF. CDR3 nucleotide sequence: TGTGCCAGCAGTTCCGCGGGGAGTGAGCAGTTCTTC.

This clonotype was observed a few times. This chain joins TRBV5-8 and TRBJ2-7; 7 nucleotides agree with TRBD2. The CDR3 has 16 residues. The V segment lost 5 bases and the J segment 1 base; nucleotides outside the gene matches: 12. CDR1 is SGHTS, CDR2 YDEGEE, per germline. The CDR3 region is CASRLPGSGKSYEQYF. CDR3 nucleotides: TGTGCCAGCAGATTACCCGGGAGCGGGAAATCCTACGAGCAGTACTTC. Supplemented by reference TRBV5-8 and TRBJ2-7, the full variable domain reads EAGVTQSPTHLIKTRGQQATLRCSPISGHTSVYWYQQALGLGLQFLLWYDEGEERNRGNFPPRFSGRQFPNYSSELNVNALELEDSALYLCASRLPGSGKSYEQYFGPGTRLTVT.

Many counts were recorded for this clonotype. The chain couples TRBV24-1 to TRBJ2-7; 10 bases match TRBD2. V lost 5 bases, J lost 2 bases, and 2 bases stayed unmatched. Looked up from germline, CDR1 is KGHDR and CDR2 is SFDVKD. The CDR3 covers 14 residues. The CDR3 loop reads CATSGGTSAYEQYF. The CDR3 region has the DNA TGTGCCACCAGTGGCGGGACTAGCGCCTACGAGCAGTACTTC.

This clonotype was picked up many times. The V call is TRBV29-1, the J call TRBJ2-1; D is uncertain. The CDR3 is 13 amino acids. Germline loops: CDR1 SQVTM, CDR2 ANQGSEA. Trimming removed 7 bases at V and 4 bases at J, with 14 bases between. CDR3 in amino acids: CSAYTVTYNEQFF. The CDR3 DNA reads TGCAGCGCTTACACGGTAACTTACAATGAGCAGTTCTTC.

There are many counts of this clonotype. The gene calls are TRBV6-1 and TRBJ2-3, with D tentatively TRBD1 (5 bases). Trimming took 1 base from V and 5 from J, leaving 16 bases between them. The CDR3 runs to 16 residues. Per germline, CDR1 MNHNS and CDR2 SASEGT. The CDR3 region has the DNA TGTGCCAGCAGTGAAGACACCAGGGAACAGCAAGATACGCAGTATTTT. This codes for CASSEDTREQQDTQYF.

The rearrangement joins TRBV6-4 to TRBJ2-7, with D hard to call. V dropped 5 bases and J dropped 2 bases, with 16 bases sitting between them. The germline gives CDR1 MRHNA, CDR2 SNTAGT. The CDR3 contains 15 residues. The CDR3 region is CASSWTRRQPYEQYF. The DNA of the CDR3 is TGTGCCAGCAGTTGGACCCGGCGGCAACCCTACGAGCAGTACTTC.

This chain joins TRBV28 and TRBJ2-3; 7 positions match TRBD2. The CDR3 is 16 amino acids. The trim removed 4 bases at V and 0 bases at J, leaving 7 bases unmatched. Germline V gene sequence: CDR1 MDHEN, CDR2 SYDVKM. The chain's CDR3 is CASSSPTAGSTDTQYF. In nucleotides, the CDR3 is TGTGCCAGCAGTTCCCCCACAGCGGGGAGCACAGATACGCAGTATTTT.

The rearrangement uses TRBV30 and TRBJ2-3; no clear D. The V end lost 4 bases, the J end lost 3 bases, and 11 bases lay between the germline ends. CDR1 and CDR2 from the germline V gene are GTSNPN and SVGIG (reference sequence). This CDR3 region has 13 residues. CDR3 residues: CAWTGQITDTQYF. As DNA, the CDR3 is TGTGCCTGGACAGGCCAAATAACAGATACGCAGTATTTT.

In this sample, this clonotype turned up many times. The DNA of the CDR3 is TGCAGTGCTAGATTTCCGGCGAACACTGAAGCTTTCTTT. As protein: CSARFPANTEAFF. The chain carries TRBV20-1 and TRBJ1-1; D remains ambiguous. CDR3 length: 13 amino acids. Trimming pared 2 bases from V and 1 base from J, leaving 8 bases between. The germline CDR1 and CDR2 sequences are DFQATT and SNEGSKA (reference sequence).

This clonotype appeared many times. V is TRBV2 and J is TRBJ2-1; D is tentatively TRBD1 or TRBD2 (5 bases each). The CDR3 runs 17 residues. V was clipped by 4 bases and J by 4 bases, with 20 bases between them. Looked up from germline, CDR1 is SNHLY and CDR2 is FYNNEI. Here the CDR3 reads CASSGSNRDGEYNEQFF. The CDR3 DNA sequence: TGTGCCAGCAGTGGGAGCAACCGGGACGGCGAATACAATGAGCAGTTCTTC.

This clonotype was seen many times. The chain employs TRBV11-1 and TRBJ2-3, with TRBD1 matching over 10 bases. Germline V lookup: CDR1 SGHAT, CDR2 FQDESV (reference sequence). The CDR3 is made up of 15 amino acids. The J segment lost 4 bases and the V segment lost 5 bases, leaving 6 bases of the junction unmatched. CDR3 DNA: TGTGCCAGCAGCCGCTGGGACAGGGGAGCAGATACGCAGTATTTT. Its protein is CASSRWDRGADTQYF.

This clonotype was seen repeatedly, ten times or more. CDR3 protein: CASSLINEKLFF. In DNA form, the CDR3 reads TGTGCCAGCAGTTTAATTAATGAAAAACTGTTTTTT. The chain has TRBV27 and TRBJ1-4, with D unresolved. V was trimmed by 2 bases and J by 4 bases, leaving 2 bases between them. The CDR3 loop spans 12 amino acids. Germline V gene lookup returns CDR1 MNHEY and CDR2 SMNVEV (reference sequence).

This clonotype has only a few counts. The chain employs TRBV3-1 and TRBJ2-7; 13 bases are shared with TRBD2. The germline CDR1 and CDR2 sequences are LGHDT and YNNKEL (reference sequence). With 4 bases clipped from V and 3 bases from J, the junction kept 9 bases outside the gene matches. The CDR3 runs 17 residues. The chain's CDR3 is CASSRRLAGGSYYEQYF. The CDR3 coding sequence is TGTGCCAGCAGCCGGAGACTAGCGGGAGGAAGTTACTACGAGCAGTACTTC.

This clonotype was counted a few times. The chain is built from TRBV4-1 and TRBJ2-7, with a possible D match to TRBD2 (5 bases). CDR1 is MGHRA, CDR2 YSYEKL, per germline. The CDR3 extends over 13 amino acids. V dropped 3 bases and J dropped 6 bases, with 12 bases sitting between them. DNA for the CDR3: TGCGCCAGCAGCCAGCAACTAGTTTCCGAGCAGTACTTC. Its protein product is CASSQQLVSEQYF.